Below are 30 T cell receptor beta chains sequenced from a single sample in a study of blood T cells in healthy people across ages. Alongside a J-beta primer mix, a sample-barcoded 5' primer served in a second PCR lasting 7 to 11 cycles. TCRdb reprocessed the 5' RACE reads with MiXCR, giving one entry per CDR3 protein. The repertoire holds nearly 800,000 distinct CDR3 sequences, with roughly three fifths as singletons. What was sequenced was blood. The receptor source for this set is a man in his forties in good health.

The V call is TRBV28, the J call TRBJ2-1, with 7 bases matching TRBD2. This CDR3 has 16 residues. V shed 3 bases, J shed 1 base, and the junction held 6 bases outside the gene matches. The germline V gene encodes CDR1 MDHEN and CDR2 SYDVKM. The DNA for the CDR3 is TGTGCCAGCAGTTTGTGGGCGGGAGTTTCCTACAATGAGCAGTTCTTC. This codes for CASSLWAGVSYNEQFF.

The chain combines TRBV6-2 or TRBV6-3 with TRBJ2-3; 14 nucleotides match TRBD2. Germline V gene sequence: CDR1 MNHEY, CDR2 SVGEGT. Trimming removed 2 bases from V and 3 bases from J; junction bases left unmatched: 4. This CDR3 spans 17 amino acids. CDR3 sequence reads: CASSYAGTSGSTDTQYF. CDR3 nucleotide sequence: TGTGCCAGCAGTTACGCCGGGACTAGCGGGAGTACAGATACGCAGTATTTT.

This clonotype was recorded only once. The chain couples TRBV27 to TRBJ2-6; 9 nucleotides match TRBD1. CDR3 size: 15 residues. V was pared by 2 bases and J by 5 bases, with 1 base of the junction left unmatched. CDR1 MNHEY and CDR2 SMNVEV come from the germline V gene (reference sequence). Here the CDR3 DNA reads TGTGCCAGCAGTTTAGGGACAGGGTGGGCCAACGTCCTGACTTTC. It yields the protein CASSLGTGWANVLTF.

The chain carries TRBV28 and TRBJ1-2, with 7 positions matching TRBD1. The CDR3 runs 12 residues. The V segment lost 11 bases and the J segment 5 bases; nucleotides outside the gene matches: 8. Germline V CDR1 and CDR2: MDHEN, SYDVKM. The CDR3 spells CAGWDRGYGYTF. In DNA, the CDR3 is TGTGCCGGCTGGGACAGAGGTTATGGCTACACCTTC.

The chain joins TRBV27 to TRBJ2-5, with TRBD2 as a possible D gene (6 bases). Judging by the DNA end, TRBJ2-7 fits better; the J call may be wrong. Germline-derived CDR1 and CDR2 are MNHEY and SMNVEV (reference sequence). This CDR3 region has 15 residues. The CDR3 loop is CASSPAGTPTYEQYF. CDR3 coding DNA: TGTGCCAGCAGTCCAGCCGGGACTCCAACCTACGAGCAGTACTTC.

This clonotype was picked up a small number of times. The chain has TRBV7-2 and TRBJ2-3; TRBD2 matches at 9 bases. After removal of 10 bases from V and 4 bases from J, the junction contained 9 bases not matched to a gene. Germline CDR1 is SGHTA and CDR2 is FQGNSA. This CDR3 has 14 amino acids. The CDR3 loop is CAIPGRGGSDTQYF. The CDR3 region has the DNA TGTGCCATCCCAGGGCGGGGGGGCTCAGATACGCAGTATTTT.

The V gene is TRBV3-1, the J gene TRBJ2-1, with 11 bases that match TRBD2. Trimming took 0 bases from V and 5 from J; bases not matched to a gene: 24. The CDR3 contains 23 residues. Germline lookup yields CDR1 LGHDT and CDR2 YNNKEL (reference sequence). In DNA, the CDR3 is TGTGCCAGCAGCCAAGATCTACTCGTCGCGGGGGCTCTTGGGACTAGCGGTAACAATGAGCAGTTCTTC. It specifies CASSQDLLVAGALGTSGNNEQFF.

The chain joins TRBV9 to TRBJ2-3; no definite D call. CDR1 is SGDLS and CDR2 is YYNGEE in the germline V gene. Trimming pared 3 bases from V and 0 bases from J, leaving 14 bases between. The CDR3 sequence is 16 residues long. The CDR3, as DNA: TGTGCCAGCAGCGGGTTTCTTGCGGCTAGCACAGATACGCAGTATTTT. Amino acids: CASSGFLAASTDTQYF.

The chain links TRBV20-1 to TRBJ2-2; D not certain. The length of the CDR3 is 13 residues. Germline CDR1 DFQATT, CDR2 SNEGSKA (reference sequence). V lost 3 bases and J 6 bases, leaving 11 bases between the germline ends. In DNA form, the CDR3 reads TGCAGTGCTAGTCTCCAGGAGCCCGGGGAGCTGTTTTTT. It yields the protein CSASLQEPGELFF.

Ten or more counts support this clonotype. The junction does not match germline at one end; this may be a read error. The chain combines TRBV6-5 with TRBJ2-7; perhaps TRBD2 as D (6 bases). Germline V CDR1 and CDR2: MNHEY, SVGAGI. The length of the CDR3 is 15 residues. CDR3 nucleotide sequence: TGTGCCAGCCGTTACGCTAGCGATGGTTCCTACGAGCAGTACTTC. It is translated as CASRYASDGSYEQYF.

This clonotype was counted between two and nine times. The rearrangement links TRBV25-1 to TRBJ1-2; D unclear. Deletions cut 3 bases from V and 7 bases from J, with 6 bases between. This CDR3 is 11 amino acids long. The V gene's germline CDR1 is MGHDK and CDR2 SYGVNS. The CDR3 DNA reads as TGTGCCAGCAGTGATGGGGTTGGCTACACCTTC. Its translation: CASSDGVGYTF.

V is TRBV20-1 and J is TRBJ1-6; the D is unclear. From germline, CDR1 is DFQATT and CDR2 SNEGSKA (reference sequence). CDR3 length equals 14 residues. CDR3 bases: TGCGCCCCTAGGACGGGGTTAAATAATTCACCCCTCCACTTT. Translating gives CAPRTGLNNSPLHF.

The chain couples TRBV27 to TRBJ1-4; TRBD1 aligns across 9 bases. The V gene end was trimmed by 5 bases and the J gene end by 6 bases; junction bases not matched to a gene: 4. In germline, CDR1 is MNHEY, CDR2 SMNVEV (reference sequence). This CDR3 has 14 residues. The CDR3 DNA reads as TGTGCCAGCAGTACCGGGACAGGGTATGAAAAACTGTTTTTT. Translating it yields CASSTGTGYEKLFF. Full variable domain (outside the CDR3, taken from reference TRBV27 and TRBJ1-4): EAQVTQNPRYLITVTGKKLTVTCSQNMNHEYMSWYRQDPGLGLRQIYYSMNVEVTDKGDVPEGYKVSRKEKRNFPLILESPSPNQTSLYFCASSTGTGYEKLFFGSGTQLSVL.

The rearrangement uses TRBV4-2 and TRBJ2-3; TRBD2 matches at 9 bases. There are 13 residues in the CDR3. V lost 4 bases to trimming and J lost 13 bases; unmatched junction nucleotides: 9. Germline CDR1 and CDR2: LGHNA and YNFKEQ. The CDR3 region is CASSPKTSGVEYF. In DNA, the CDR3 is TGTGCCAGCAGCCCCAAGACTAGCGGTGTGGAGTATTTT.

The rearrangement joins TRBV7-6 to TRBJ1-4, with a tentative D call TRBD1 (6 bases). Trimming took 5 bases from V and 8 from J, leaving 21 bases between them. CDR1 and CDR2 from the germline V gene are SGHVS and FNYEAQ. The CDR3 contains 16 residues. The CDR3 reads CASSRARGLSGEKLFF. The CDR3 DNA reads TGTGCCAGCAGCCGAGCCCGGGGGCTGAGTGGGGAAAAACTGTTTTTT.

The rearrangement links TRBV7-9 to TRBJ1-5; D is uncertain. Germline V gene data show CDR1 as SEHNR and CDR2 as FQNEAQ (reference sequence). The CDR3 runs to 14 residues. Trimming took 2 bases from V and 3 from J, leaving 8 bases between them. In nucleotides, the CDR3 is TGTGCCAGCAGCTTACAGACTTACAATCAGCCCCAGCATTTT. Amino acids: CASSLQTYNQPQHF.

This clonotype has a handful of counts. The rearrangement uses TRBV7-8 and TRBJ2-6, with D uncertain. V lost 1 base, J lost 13 bases, and 17 bases lay in between. CDR1 and CDR2 (germline): SGHVS, FQNEAQ. This CDR3 is built from 15 residues. The CDR3 is CASSLDWTAHGVLTF. CDR3 nucleotides: TGTGCCAGCAGCTTAGATTGGACGGCTCATGGTGTCCTGACTTTC. Supplemented by reference TRBV7-8 and TRBJ2-6, the full variable domain reads GAGVSQSPRYKVAKRGQDVALRCDPISGHVSLFWYQQALGQGPEFLTYFQNEAQLDKSGLPSDRFFAERPEGSVSTLKIQRTQQEDSAVYLCASSLDWTAHGVLTFGAGSRLTVL.

The sample holds one count of this clonotype. The chain recombines TRBV2 with TRBJ2-1, with 9 bases identical to TRBD2. Germline loops: CDR1 SNHLY, CDR2 FYNNEI. The CDR3 totals 18 residues. Losses at the gene ends were 0 bases for V and 3 bases for J; bases not matched to a gene: 9. In nucleotides, the CDR3 is TGTGCCAGCAGTGAAGCGGAGGTAGCGGGAGTTGGCTACAATGAGCAGTTCTTC. Protein sequence: CASSEAEVAGVGYNEQFF.

Remarks on this clonotype: A junction boundary mismatches the germline segment, possibly from a read error. This chain uses TRBV7-2 with TRBJ1-5; D possibly corresponds to TRBD1 (6 bases). In germline, CDR1 is SGHTA, CDR2 FQGNSA. The CDR3 contains 15 residues. Written as DNA, the CDR3 is TGTGCCAGCAGCTTAGGTCGGGGGACAAATCAACCCCAGCATTTT. It encodes CASSLGRGTNQPQHF.

This clonotype was picked up a small number of times. The chain has TRBV20-1 and TRBJ2-5; D is unclear. Trimming left V 4 bases short and J 6 bases short, with 9 bases between. Germline CDR1 reads DFQATT; CDR2 reads SNEGSKA (reference sequence). There are 11 residues in the CDR3. CDR3 in amino acids: CSAISSQTQYF. In nucleotides, the CDR3 is TGCAGTGCTATTTCGTCGCAGACCCAGTACTTC.

This chain connects TRBV4-2 to TRBJ2-1, with TRBD2 matching over 10 bases. This CDR3 is built from 16 residues. With V trimmed by 0 bases and J by 7 bases, 6 bases remained unmatched. Germline-derived CDR1 and CDR2 are LGHNA and YNFKEQ. CDR3 sequence: CASSQDDSGRKNEQFF. CDR3 sequence (DNA): TGTGCCAGCAGCCAAGACGATAGCGGGAGGAAAAATGAGCAGTTCTTC.

The sample holds one count of this clonotype. The V call is TRBV10-2, the J call TRBJ2-7, with D possibly being TRBD1 or TRBD2 (5 bases each). V was trimmed by 2 bases and J by 0 bases, leaving 8 bases between them. Germline values: CDR1 WSHSY, CDR2 SAAADI. The CDR3 runs 14 residues. CDR3 amino acids: CASSEVGDSYEQYF. DNA for the CDR3: TGCGCCAGCAGTGAGGTGGGGGACTCCTACGAGCAGTACTTC.

This clonotype was observed a few times. The chain is built from TRBV9 and TRBJ2-5, with no clear D. Germline V CDR1 and CDR2: SGDLS, YYNGEE. V lost 0 bases and J 4 bases, leaving 4 bases between the germline ends. This CDR3 spans 12 amino acids. This chain's CDR3 is CASSVGRETQYF. The CDR3 bases are TGTGCCAGCAGCGTAGGTCGAGAGACCCAGTACTTC.

The V gene is TRBV6-5, the J gene TRBJ1-1, with a possible D match to TRBD1 (5 bases). Trimming removed 10 bases at V and 11 bases at J, with 23 bases between. The CDR3 totals 13 residues. Germline V lookup: CDR1 MNHEY, CDR2 SVGAGI. CDR3 coding DNA: TGTGCCACCCTAAGTCCAGGGTCGACTCATGCTTTCTTT. Amino acid sequence: CATLSPGSTHAFF.

The gene calls are TRBV5-1 and TRBJ2-6; D is tentatively TRBD1 or TRBD2 (5 bases each). Trimming left V 4 bases short and J 3 bases short, with 14 bases between. Germline V gene lookup returns CDR1 SGHRS and CDR2 YFSETQ. CDR3 length: 16 amino acids. CDR3 in amino acids: CASSDLEGSGANVLTF. CDR3 bases: TGCGCCAGCAGCGACCTCGAGGGGAGTGGGGCCAACGTCCTGACTTTC.

This clonotype has more than one count but fewer than ten. The chain couples TRBV20-1 to TRBJ2-5; D possibly corresponds to TRBD1 (6 bases). Germline lookup yields CDR1 DFQATT and CDR2 SNEGSKA (reference sequence). V was cut by 6 bases and J by 3 bases, with 11 bases left in between. The CDR3 is made up of 12 amino acids. The CDR3 DNA reads TGCAGTGCCTCTTACAGGGAAGAGACCCAGTACTTC. Its protein product is CSASYREETQYF.

The chain employs TRBV5-1 and TRBJ2-1; 8 nucleotides agree with TRBD2. Germline loops: CDR1 SGHRS, CDR2 YFSETQ. This CDR3 is built from 15 residues. The V segment lost 1 base and the J segment 5 bases; nucleotides outside the gene matches: 5. In nucleotides, the CDR3 is TGCGCCAGCAGCTTGAGCGGGGGTACGAACAATGAGCAGTTCTTC. This gives the protein CASSLSGGTNNEQFF. Complete variable domain (other parts from reference TRBV5-1 and TRBJ2-1): KAGVTQTPRYLIKTRGQQVTLSCSPISGHRSVSWYQQTPGQGLQFLFEYFSETQRNKGNFPGRFSGRQFSNSRSEMNVSTLELGDSALYLCASSLSGGTNNEQFFGPGTRLTVL.

V is TRBV6-5 and J is TRBJ1-5; no definite D call. The CDR3 is 15 amino acids. The V gene lost 6 bases and the J gene lost 9 bases, with 21 bases spanning the gap. Germline V gives CDR1 MNHEY, CDR2 SVGAGI. Here the CDR3 reads CASSHLVGESRPQHF. CDR3 sequence (DNA): TGTGCCAGCAGCCACCTCGTCGGGGAGAGCAGGCCCCAGCATTTT.

This rearrangement joins TRBV29-1 to TRBJ2-3; D gene ambiguous. CDR1 is SQVTM, CDR2 ANQGSEA, per germline. Deletions cut 6 bases from V and 4 bases from J, with 20 bases between. The CDR3 totals 15 residues. CDR3 sequence reads: CSVGKTLNRADTQYF. CDR3 DNA sequence: TGCAGCGTCGGCAAGACCCTAAATCGCGCAGATACGCAGTATTTT.

This clonotype was counted only a few times. The chain uses TRBV7-2 and TRBJ2-4, with 9 bases fitting TRBD1. The tail of the sequence fits TRBJ2-5 better, so the J call may be wrong. CDR1 is SGHTA and CDR2 is FQGNSA in the germline V gene. The CDR3 runs 16 residues. CDR3 amino acids: CASSLLGDRAWETQYF. CDR3 in DNA: TGTGCCAGCAGCTTATTGGGGGACAGGGCATGGGAGACCCAGTACTTC.